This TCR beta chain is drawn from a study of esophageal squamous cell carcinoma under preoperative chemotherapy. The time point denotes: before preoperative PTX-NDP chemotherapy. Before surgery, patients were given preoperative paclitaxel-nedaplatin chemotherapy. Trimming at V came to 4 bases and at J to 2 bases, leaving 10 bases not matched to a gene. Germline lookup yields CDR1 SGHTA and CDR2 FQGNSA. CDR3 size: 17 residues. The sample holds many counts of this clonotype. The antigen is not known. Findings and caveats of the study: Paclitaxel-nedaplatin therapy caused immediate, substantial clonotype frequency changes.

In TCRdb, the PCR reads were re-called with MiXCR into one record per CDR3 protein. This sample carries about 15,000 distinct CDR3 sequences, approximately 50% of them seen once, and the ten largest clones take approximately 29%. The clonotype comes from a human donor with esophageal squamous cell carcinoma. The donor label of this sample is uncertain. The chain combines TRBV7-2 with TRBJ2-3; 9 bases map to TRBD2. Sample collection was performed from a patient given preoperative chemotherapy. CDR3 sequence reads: CASSSRGLAGNTDTQYF. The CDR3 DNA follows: TGTGCCAGCAGCTCTAGAGGTCTAGCGGGAAACACAGATACGCAGTATTTT. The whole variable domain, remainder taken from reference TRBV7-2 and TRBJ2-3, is GAGVSQSPSNKVTEKGKDVELRCDPISGHTALYWYRQSLGQGLEFLIYFQGNSAPDKSGLPSDRFSAERTGGSVSTLTIQRTQQEDSAVYLCASSSRGLAGNTDTQYFGPGTRLTVL.